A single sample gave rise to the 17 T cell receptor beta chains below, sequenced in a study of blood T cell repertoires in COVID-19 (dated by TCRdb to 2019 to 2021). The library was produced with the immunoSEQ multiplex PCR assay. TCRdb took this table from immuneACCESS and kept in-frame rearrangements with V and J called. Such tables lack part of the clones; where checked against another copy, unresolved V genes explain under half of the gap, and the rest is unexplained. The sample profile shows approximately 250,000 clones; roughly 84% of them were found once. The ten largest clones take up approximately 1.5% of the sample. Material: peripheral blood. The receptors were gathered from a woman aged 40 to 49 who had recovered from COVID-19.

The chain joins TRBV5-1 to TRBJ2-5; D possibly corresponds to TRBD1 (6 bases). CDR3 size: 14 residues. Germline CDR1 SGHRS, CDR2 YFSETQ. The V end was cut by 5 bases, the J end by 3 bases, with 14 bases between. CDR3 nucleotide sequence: TGCGCCAGCAGGGGACAAACCAATAAAGAGACCCAGTACTTC. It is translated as CASRGQTNKETQYF.

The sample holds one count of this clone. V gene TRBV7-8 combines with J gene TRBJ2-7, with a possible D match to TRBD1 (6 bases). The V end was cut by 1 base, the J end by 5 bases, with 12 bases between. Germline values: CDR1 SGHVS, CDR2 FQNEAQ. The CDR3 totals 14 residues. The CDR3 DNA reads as TGTGCCAGCAGCTTAGTGCAGGGGAGTAACGAGCAGTACTTC. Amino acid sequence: CASSLVQGSNEQYF.

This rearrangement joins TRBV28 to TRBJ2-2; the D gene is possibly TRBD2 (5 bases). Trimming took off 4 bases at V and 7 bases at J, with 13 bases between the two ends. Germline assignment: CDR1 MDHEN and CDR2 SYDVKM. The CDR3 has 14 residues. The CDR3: CASSWASAGGELFF. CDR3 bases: TGTGCCAGCAGTTGGGCCTCCGCGGGCGGGGAGCTGTTTTTT.

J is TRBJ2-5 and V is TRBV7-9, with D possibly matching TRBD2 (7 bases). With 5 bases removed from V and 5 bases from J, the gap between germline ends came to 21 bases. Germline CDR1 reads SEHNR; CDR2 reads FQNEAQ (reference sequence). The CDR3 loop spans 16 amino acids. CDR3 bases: TGTGCCAGCAGCGCCGTTGGAGGGGGGGCCGGGGAGACCCAGTACTTC. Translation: CASSAVGGGAGETQYF.

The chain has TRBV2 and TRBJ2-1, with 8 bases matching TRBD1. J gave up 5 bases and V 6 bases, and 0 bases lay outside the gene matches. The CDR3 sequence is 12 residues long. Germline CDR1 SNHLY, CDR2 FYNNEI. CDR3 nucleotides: TGTGCCAGCAGGACAGGGGACAATGAGCAGTTCTTC. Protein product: CASRTGDNEQFF.

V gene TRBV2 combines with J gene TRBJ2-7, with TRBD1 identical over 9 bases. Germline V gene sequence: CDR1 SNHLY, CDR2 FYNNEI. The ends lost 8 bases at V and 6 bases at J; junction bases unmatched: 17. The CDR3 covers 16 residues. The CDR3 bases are TGTGCCAGCGTTCCCCCCCCGGGACAGGGAGCCAGCGAGCAGTACTTC. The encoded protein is CASVPPPGQGASEQYF.

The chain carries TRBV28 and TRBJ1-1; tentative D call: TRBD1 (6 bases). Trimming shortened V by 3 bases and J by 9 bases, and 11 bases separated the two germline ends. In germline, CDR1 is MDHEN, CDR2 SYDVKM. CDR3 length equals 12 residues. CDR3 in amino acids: CASSLQGQKAFF. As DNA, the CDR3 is TGTGCCAGCAGTTTGCAGGGGCAAAAAGCTTTCTTT.

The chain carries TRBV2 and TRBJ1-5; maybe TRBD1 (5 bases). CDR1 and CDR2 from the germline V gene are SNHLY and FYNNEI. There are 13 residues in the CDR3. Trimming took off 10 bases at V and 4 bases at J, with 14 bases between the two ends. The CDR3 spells CATRREGNQPQHF. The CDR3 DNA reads TGTGCCACCCGGCGGGAGGGGAATCAGCCCCAGCATTTT.

CDR3 coding DNA: TGTGCCAGCAAAGAGGGCCAGGGGATGAACACTGAAGCTTTCTTT. Encoded protein: CASKEGQGMNTEAFF. This chain links TRBV6-5 with TRBJ1-1; tentatively, D is TRBD1 (6 bases). The CDR3 is 15 residues long. Germline V gives CDR1 MNHEY, CDR2 SVGAGI. Trimming took off 7 bases at V and 0 bases at J, with 15 bases between the two ends.

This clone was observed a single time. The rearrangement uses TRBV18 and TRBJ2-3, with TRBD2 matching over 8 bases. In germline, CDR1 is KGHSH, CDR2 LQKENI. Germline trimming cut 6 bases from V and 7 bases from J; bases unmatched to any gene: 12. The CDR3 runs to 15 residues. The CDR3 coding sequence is TGTGCCAGCTCCCCTAGCGGGCCTCCCTCTAATACGCAGTATTTT. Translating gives CASSPSGPPSNTQYF.

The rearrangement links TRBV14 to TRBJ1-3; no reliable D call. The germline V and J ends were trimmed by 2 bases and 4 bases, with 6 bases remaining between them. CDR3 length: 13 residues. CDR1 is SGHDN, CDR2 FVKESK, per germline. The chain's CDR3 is CASSQRGGNTIYF. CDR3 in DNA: TGTGCCAGCAGCCAACGGGGAGGAAACACCATATATTTT.

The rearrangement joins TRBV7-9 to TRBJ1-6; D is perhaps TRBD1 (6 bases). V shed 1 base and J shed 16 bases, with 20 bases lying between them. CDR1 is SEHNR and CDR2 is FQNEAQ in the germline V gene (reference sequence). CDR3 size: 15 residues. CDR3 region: CASSLGGPTGSQLHF. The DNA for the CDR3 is TGTGCCAGCAGCTTAGGTGGACCTACAGGGTCCCAACTCCACTTT.

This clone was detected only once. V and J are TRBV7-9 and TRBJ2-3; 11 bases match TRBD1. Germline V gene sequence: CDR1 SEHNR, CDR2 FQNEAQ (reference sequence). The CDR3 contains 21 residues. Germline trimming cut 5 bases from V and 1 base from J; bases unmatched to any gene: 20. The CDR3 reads CASSGEDSTWTGGYGTDTQYF. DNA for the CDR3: TGTGCCAGCAGCGGGGAGGACTCCACCTGGACAGGGGGCTACGGCACAGATACGCAGTATTTT.

The DNA for the CDR3 is TGTGCCACCCTCGACGTACTAGCGGGGTCGCAGTATTTT. Translating it yields CATLDVLAGSQYF. The chain links TRBV6-5 to TRBJ2-3; 10 bases are shared with TRBD2. Germline-derived CDR1 and CDR2 are MNHEY and SVGAGI. J gave up 10 bases and V 10 bases, and 11 bases lay outside the gene matches. CDR3 length: 13 amino acids.

CDR3 DNA sequence: TGTGCCAGCAGCCAAGGACAAAACTATGGCTACACCTTC. It codes for CASSQGQNYGYTF. V and J are TRBV16 and TRBJ1-2; a weak D match, TRBD1 (5 bases). The germline V gene encodes CDR1 KGHSY and CDR2 FQNENV. The CDR3 length is 13 residues. Trimming cost V 2 bases and J 2 bases, with 6 bases left between them.

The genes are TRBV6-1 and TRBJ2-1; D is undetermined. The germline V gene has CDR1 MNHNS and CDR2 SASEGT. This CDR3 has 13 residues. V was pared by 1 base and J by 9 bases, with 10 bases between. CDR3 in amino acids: CASSEVLVGEQFF. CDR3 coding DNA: TGTGCCAGCAGTGAAGTGTTAGTTGGTGAGCAGTTCTTC.

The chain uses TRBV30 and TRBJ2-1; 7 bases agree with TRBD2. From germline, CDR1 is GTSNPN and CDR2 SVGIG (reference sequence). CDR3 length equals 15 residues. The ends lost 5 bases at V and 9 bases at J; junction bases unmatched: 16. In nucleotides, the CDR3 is TGTGCCTGGGAACACCCGCTGGGGGGGTACGGTGAGCAGTTCTTC. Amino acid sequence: CAWEHPLGGYGEQFF.